Listed here is a single TCR beta chain. Libraries were prepared by immunoSEQ multiplex PCR; TCRdb keeps only in-frame clonotypes and omits some of them. The table includes hundreds of thousands of clones, about 89% detected once. This entry comes from a study of shared T cell receptors in the human thymus. CDR3 length: 13 residues. Trimming took 6 bases from V and 10 from J, leaving 13 bases between them. Germline V gene lookup returns CDR1 MNHEY and CDR2 SVGAGI. The same sample was also studied in work on human thymus T cells. That work states: Resections obtained during corrective heart surgery supplied the thymus tissue. V and J gene usage appeared biased in thymic and blood repertoires. Related research examined unrelated individuals and reported that their thymic repertoires overlapped highly.

J is TRBJ1-6 and V is TRBV6-5; weak D call: TRBD1 (5 bases). The material sequenced was thymocytes. The origin of this receptor is a boy in the first two years of life with a congenital heart defect. The CDR3 sequence is CASSPRQLSPLHF. CDR3 sequence (DNA): TGTGCCAGCAGCCCTAGACAGCTCTCACCCCTCCACTTT.